This T cell receptor beta chain was captured in a study of blood T cells in healthy people across ages. Combining a sample-barcoded 5' primer with a J-beta primer mix, a second PCR ran for roughly 7 to 12 cycles. MiXCR, applied by TCRdb to the 5' RACE reads, yields one record per CDR3 protein. The table shows around 580,000 distinct CDR3 sequences, with under 55% occurring only once. V lost 3 bases and J lost 0, with 3 bases in between. This CDR3 contains 12 residues. CDR1 is SQVTM, CDR2 ANQGSEA, per germline. Ten or more counts support this clonotype. Sample: blood. The chain links TRBV29-1 to TRBJ2-1; D gene ambiguous. The clonotype was recovered from a man at least 80 years old in good health. The CDR3 loop reads CSVDVSYNEQFF. The CDR3 bases are TGCAGCGTTGATGTCTCCTACAATGAGCAGTTCTTC.